The source of this TCR beta chain is a study of Ad26.COV2.S vaccination and SARS-CoV-2 variants (dated by TCRdb to about 2021). The study in broad terms: Vaccine-arm donors were drawn from COV1001, a multicentre, randomized, double-blind, placebo-controlled phase I-IIa trial of Ad26.COV2.S in healthy adults. Investigators remained blinded to trial group allocation during experiments and outcome assessment. TCRbeta repertoire sequencing served as the tool for gauging how specific and how broad the SARS-CoV-2-reactive T cell receptors were following Ad26.COV2.S vaccination. Ad26.COV2.S was administered intramuscularly at a dose of 5x10^10 or 1x10^11 viral particles, either as one shot or as two shots given 56 days apart. Trial participants were randomized into five groups of five: low-dose or high-dose Ad26.COV2.S given once or twice, or placebo on both occasions. The TCR-sequenced set comprised approximately 32 samples: 19 Ad26.COV2.S vaccine recipients, 5 placebo recipients and 8 SARS-CoV-2 convalescent individuals.

Of note for this clone: Its antigen target is currently unknown. Base quality data are lacking; no much larger clone is found one base away.

Taken from the germline V gene (reference sequence), the CDR1 and CDR2 loops are LNHDA and SQIVND. The CDR3 contains 11 residues, cysteine and phenylalanine counted. Only the CDR3 region is kept as DNA, spanning 33 bases read in frame from base 1. The junction carries 2 bases between V and J, which are trimmed by 3 bases and 5 bases respectively. The immunoSEQ Assay was used to sequence TCRbeta CDR3 regions. After extraction, genomic DNA underwent amplification by bias-controlled multiplex PCR, followed by high-throughput sequencing. Concerning the study's data processing: To quantify the absolute abundance of every unique TCRbeta CDR3 region, sequences were collapsed and filtered. Usable DNA was measured by amplifying reference genes present in all nucleated cells, and TCRbeta template counts were normalized to that usable DNA to estimate T cell fraction. Repertoire TCRs were annotated as SARS-CoV-2-specific when V gene, CDR3 amino acid sequence and J gene were exactly matched to a known reactive TCR set. MIRA supplied the reference SARS-CoV-2 TCR set, which was filtered for enrichment in COVID-19-positive ImmuneCODE repertoires so that public or cross-reactive TCRs were removed. Using the MIRA antigens, annotated TCRs were further analysed by specific ORF or by position within an ORF. Breadth was defined as annotated unique rearrangements over total unique productive rearrangements; depth was the summed frequency of those rearrangements. Group comparisons of TCR breadth used two-sided Wilcoxon rank-sum tests. TCRdb took this table from immuneACCESS and kept in-frame rearrangements with V and J called. Such tables lack part of the clones; where checked against another copy, unresolved V genes explain under half of the gap, and the rest is unexplained. V and J calls and clone size are copied from that table; D and trimming were computed from the DNA. The sample records 300,000 to 400,000 clones, roughly 84% of which are singletons. The ten largest clones capture more than 3% of the sample.

On the study overall, not on this receptor specifically: After vaccination, substantial breadth of spike-specific CD8+ and CD4+ T cell responses was reported. Vaccine and placebo recipients had similar non-spike TCR breadth, a finding consistent with the vaccine containing only spike. The authors noted that total T cell responses may have been underestimated by the TCR breadth and depth analyses. The study was not powered to compare responses between vaccine doses or regimens. Spike-specific TCR breadth was higher in Ad26.COV2.S recipients than in placebo recipients (P = 0.0014).

The sample's treatment or condition label, decoded: 19 received Ad26.COV2.S at low or high dose, single or two shots; five or six received placebo; per-sample allocation not given. Repertoires of vaccine and placebo recipients were sequenced from samples collected on day 63 after the first injection. In Cohort 1b, about 27 adults aged 18-55 years were enrolled at a single site in Boston, USA, between 29 July and 7 August 2020. Ad26.COV2.S was a replication-incompetent adenovirus type 26 vector expressing a prefusion-stabilized SARS-CoV-2 spike protein from the original Wuhan strain. The sample consisted of peripheral blood, taken in a trial of Ad26.COV2.S vaccine versus placebo. The sequence derives from a person aged 18-60 years who received the Ad26.COV2.S COVID-19 vaccine or a placebo. The V and J segments used are TRBV19 and TRBJ2-1, with the D gene not clear enough to name. In nucleotides, the sequence is TGTGCCAGTAGTATCCACAATGAGCAGTTCTTC. The translation is CASSIHNEQFF.